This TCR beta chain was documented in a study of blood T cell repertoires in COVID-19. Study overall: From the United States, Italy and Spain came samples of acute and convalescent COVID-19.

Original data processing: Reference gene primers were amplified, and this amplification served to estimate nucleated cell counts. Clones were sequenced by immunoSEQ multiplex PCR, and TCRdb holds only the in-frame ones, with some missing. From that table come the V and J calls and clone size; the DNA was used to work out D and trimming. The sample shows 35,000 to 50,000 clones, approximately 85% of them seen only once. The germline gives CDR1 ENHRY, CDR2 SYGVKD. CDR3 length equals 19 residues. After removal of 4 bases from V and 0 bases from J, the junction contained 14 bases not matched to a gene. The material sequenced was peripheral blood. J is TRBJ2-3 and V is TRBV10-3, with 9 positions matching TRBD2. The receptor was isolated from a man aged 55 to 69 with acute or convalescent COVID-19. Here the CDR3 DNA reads TGTGCCATCAGTGCCCTCGGGCGCGGGAGGGTGTTGAGCACAGATACGCAGTATTTT. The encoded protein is CAISALGRGRVLSTDTQYF.